Shown below are 17 T cell receptor beta chains from a single sample sequenced in a study of tumor-infiltrating lymphocytes in primary liver carcinoma. TCR beta cDNA was prepared out of roughly 500 ng total RNA by means of a constant-region primer. For TCR beta, libraries were produced by three nested multiplex PCR rounds using slightly modified ARM-PCR. Each of the first two PCR rounds ran nine to ten cycles with TRBV1-TRBV30 forward and C-beta reverse primers. TCRdb fed the multiplex PCR reads into MiXCR, producing one record per CDR3 protein. The sample has fewer than 200,000 distinct CDR3 sequences, 85% seen once. Co-extraction of both nucleic acids (RNA and DNA) used roughly 18-32 mg of unsorted bulk tissue. The sample was tumor tissue from primary liver carcinoma. All receptors come from a man aged 35-49 years with primary liver carcinoma and hepatitis B virus infection.

This clonotype appeared a single time. The chain combines TRBV12-3 or TRBV12-4 with TRBJ2-7; 7 nucleotides align to TRBD2. The ends lost 6 bases at V and 3 bases at J; junction bases unmatched: 11. The CDR3 loop spans 15 amino acids. The CDR3 DNA is TGTGCCAGCAGCCCCGGGCTAGCGGAATACTACGAGCAGTACGTC. Translating gives CASSPGLAEYYEQYV.

About this clonotype: Germline and junction disagree at one end, which may indicate a read error. The genes are TRBV10-3 and TRBJ1-1; 8 nucleotides match TRBD1. Germline-derived CDR1 and CDR2 are ENHRY and SYGVKD. The CDR3 loop spans 14 amino acids. The CDR3 is CAISGQGPNTEAFF. The CDR3 DNA reads TGTGCGATCAGCGGACAGGGTCCGAACACTGAAGCTTTCTTT.

This clonotype appeared many times. V and J are TRBV29-1 and TRBJ1-2, with TRBD1 matching 10 bases. After removal of 8 bases from V and 5 bases from J, the junction contained 5 bases not matched to a gene. This CDR3 contains 12 residues. CDR1 and CDR2 (germline): SQVTM, ANQGSEA. This CDR3 reads CSTRDRGYGYTF. CDR3 nucleotides: TGCAGCACTCGGGACAGGGGATATGGCTACACCTTC.

Comments on this clonotype: A read error may account for a junction end that differs from germline. The V and J genes are TRBV11-1 and TRBJ2-1; 12 nucleotides agree with TRBD2. Germline assignment: CDR1 SGHAT and CDR2 FQDESV (reference sequence). The CDR3 sequence is 14 residues long. The CDR3 is CANSPRLAGALQFF. The CDR3 bases are TGTGCCAACAGCCCTAGACTAGCGGGAGCTCTGCAGTTCTTC.

Notes on this clonotype: A junction boundary mismatches the germline segment, possibly from a read error. V usage is TRBV6-1 and J usage is TRBJ2-1, with TRBD1 matching 10 bases. Germline V CDR1 and CDR2: MNHNS, SASEGT. The length of the CDR3 is 15 residues. The CDR3 reads CASSEGTGEPNEHFF. In DNA form, the CDR3 reads TGTGCCAGCAGTGAGGGGACAGGGGAACCCAATGAGCATTTCTTC.

The chain couples TRBV19 to TRBJ2-5; D is undetermined. Germline-derived CDR1 and CDR2 are LNHDA and SQIVND (reference sequence). With 5 bases removed from V and 5 bases from J, the gap between germline ends came to 18 bases. This CDR3 is built from 15 residues. The CDR3 nucleotides are TGTGCCAGTAGTCCAGCAAGCTGGCCAACGGAGACCCAGTACTTC. Translating it yields CASSPASWPTETQYF.

On this clonotype: Mismatch with germline at one junction end may stem from a read error. The chain joins TRBV5-4 to TRBJ2-7; 8 bases align to TRBD1. CDR1 and CDR2 from the germline V gene are SGHNT and YYREEE (reference sequence). This CDR3 spans 15 amino acids. The CDR3 reads CASRSGTGARGGQYF. The CDR3 DNA follows: TGTGCCAGCAGGTCTGGGACAGGCGCGAGAGGCGGGCAGTATTTC.

This sequence joins TRBV29-1 and TRBJ2-7, with a tentative D call TRBD2 (6 bases). Per the germline V gene, CDR1 is SQVTM and CDR2 is ANQGSEA. With 5 bases removed from V and 7 bases from J, the gap between germline ends came to 21 bases. This CDR3 has 14 residues. DNA for the CDR3: TGCAGCGTTACCCCGGGACTGCCCTCTGGAGAGCAGTACTTC. Its translation is CSVTPGLPSGEQYF.

This clonotype was observed a few times. This chain uses TRBV28 with TRBJ1-4; unclear D gene. The V and J ends lost 4 bases and 5 bases respectively, with 2 bases between them. The CDR3 is 11 amino acids. Germline CDR1 reads MDHEN; CDR2 reads SYDVKM. CDR3 nucleotide sequence: TGTGCCAGCAGTTCCAATGAAAAACTGTTTTTT. Translating it yields CASSSNEKLFF.

Regarding this clonotype: This may be a read error, as it is one base from a much larger clone. V usage is TRBV28 and J usage is TRBJ2-3; D unclear. CDR1 is MDHEN and CDR2 is SYDVKM in the germline V gene. The CDR3 is 13 amino acids. The V gene lost 7 bases and the J gene lost 0 bases, with 8 bases spanning the gap. CDR3 amino acids: CASIVGSTDTQYF. The CDR3 coding sequence is TGTGCCAGCATAGTGGGAAGCACAGATACGCAGTATTTT.

In the case of this clonotype: The CDR3 carries no conserved terminal phenylalanine or tryptophan, so it likely arises from a read error. The chain carries TRBV11-1 and TRBJ1-1, with D uncertain. This CDR3 contains 15 residues. Germline CDR1 SGHAT, CDR2 FQDESV (reference sequence). CDR3 sequence: CAGSLRHGRNTEAFS. In DNA, the CDR3 is TGTGCCGGCAGCCTGCGACACGGTCGGAACACTGAAGCTTTCTCT.

About this clonotype: An end of the junction differs from the germline gene, which may be a read error. The chain links TRBV6-1 to TRBJ1-2; D may be TRBD1 (5 bases). CDR1 and CDR2 (germline): MNHNS, SASEGT. CDR3 size: 12 residues. This chain's CDR3 is CASSDSDYGFTF. In DNA form, the CDR3 reads TGTGCCAGCAGCGACAGCGATTATGGCTTCACCTTC.

Turning to this clonotype: This CDR3 fails to terminate in the conserved phenylalanine or tryptophan, so it likely reflects a read error. V is TRBV14 and J is TRBJ2-3; a possible D gene is TRBD1 (5 bases). Per germline, CDR1 SGHDN and CDR2 FVKESK. The ends were cut back, 7 bases at V and 9 bases at J, with 17 bases in the middle. The CDR3 consists of 13 residues. CDR3 in DNA: TGTGCCAGCAACCTGACAGAACAGACCACGCAGTATTTA. It yields the protein CASNLTEQTTQYL.

The rearrangement joins TRBV29-1 to TRBJ2-6; D gene uncertain. Trimming pared 2 bases from V and 7 bases from J, leaving 15 bases between. The V gene's germline CDR1 is SQVTM and CDR2 ANQGSEA. The CDR3 has 15 amino acids. Here the CDR3 DNA reads TGCAGCGTTGAATTGGCAAACTGTGGTGCCAACGTCCTGACTTTC. This codes for CSVELANCGANVLTF. The whole variable domain, filled in from reference TRBV29-1 and TRBJ2-6, reads SAVISQKPSRDICQRGTSLTIQCQVDSQVTMMFWYRQQPGQSLTLIATANQGSEATYESGFVIDKFPISRPNLTFSTLTVSNMSPEDSSIYLCSVELANCGANVLTFGAGSRLTVL.

Worth noting for this clonotype: In this CDR3 the conserved last residue, phenylalanine or tryptophan, is missing, so a read error is likely. The chain links TRBV11-2 to TRBJ2-3, with 11 bases aligning to TRBD2. The CDR3 has 18 amino acids. Germline V gene data show CDR1 as SGHAT and CDR2 as FQNNGV. CDR3 sequence (DNA): TGTGCCAGCAGCCTAAGTCTCCTAGCGGGAGGCGATGCGGATAGGCAGTATATT. This codes for CASSLSLLAGGDADRQYI.

This clonotype was seen only a few times. At one of its ends the junction is not consistent with the germline gene, which may arise from a read error. The chain is built from TRBV6-1 and TRBJ2-1; D may be TRBD2 (5 bases). The CDR3 contains 15 residues. CDR1 is MNHNS and CDR2 is SASEGT in the germline V gene. CDR3 protein: CASSEGTGSYNEQLF. CDR3 DNA: TGTGCCAGCAGTGAAGGGACTGGTTCTTACAATGAGCAGTTATTC.

A word on this clonotype: As the CDR3 is not closed by the conserved phenylalanine or tryptophan, this likely results from a read error. The chain uses TRBV5-6 and TRBJ1-1; D perhaps matches TRBD1 (5 bases). Germline V gene sequence: CDR1 SGHDT, CDR2 YYEEEE. The CDR3 totals 14 residues. V lost 4 bases, J lost 2 bases, and 12 bases lay in between. CDR3 DNA: TGTGCCAGCAGCCCCCTGGGACCAAACACTGAAGCTTTCCTT. Encoded protein: CASSPLGPNTEAFL.